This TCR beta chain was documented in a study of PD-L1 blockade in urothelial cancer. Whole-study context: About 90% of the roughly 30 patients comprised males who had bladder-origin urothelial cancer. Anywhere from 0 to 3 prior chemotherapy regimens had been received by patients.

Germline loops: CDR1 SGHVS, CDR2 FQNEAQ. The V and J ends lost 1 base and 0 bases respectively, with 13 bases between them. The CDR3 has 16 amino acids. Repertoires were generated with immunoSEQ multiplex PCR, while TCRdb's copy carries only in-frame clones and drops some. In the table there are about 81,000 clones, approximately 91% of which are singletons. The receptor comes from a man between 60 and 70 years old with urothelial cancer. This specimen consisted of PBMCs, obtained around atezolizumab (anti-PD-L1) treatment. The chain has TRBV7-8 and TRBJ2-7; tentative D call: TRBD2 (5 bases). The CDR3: CASSLGGLDGSYEQYF. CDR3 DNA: TGTGCCAGCAGCTTAGGTGGACTCGACGGCTCCTACGAGCAGTACTTC.